This TCR beta chain is drawn from a study of cytomegalovirus exposure and HLA in healthy donors. Germline V gene sequence: CDR1 SGHTA, CDR2 FQGNSA. The CDR3 is 15 residues long. The V and J ends lost 6 bases and 1 base respectively, with 15 bases between them. Study-level findings and limits: Generally TCR sequences proved uncommon, though certain public TCRs appeared in numerous donors.

With respect to this clone: Antigen: not known.

PCR involved 60 Vbeta and 13 Jbeta primers. Clones were read by immunoSEQ multiplex PCR, and TCRdb kept only the in-frame ones, dropping some. The sample lists 95,000 to 150,000 clones, 80% to 90% occurring once. V usage is TRBV7-2 and J usage is TRBJ1-1; no reliable D call. The sequence was collected from a middle-aged woman in good health and CMV-seropositive. Material for sequencing was PBMCs. Here the CDR3 DNA reads TGTGCCAGCAGAATACGGAGAGTACAGAACACTGAAGCTTTCTTT. The encoded protein is CASRIRRVQNTEAFF.